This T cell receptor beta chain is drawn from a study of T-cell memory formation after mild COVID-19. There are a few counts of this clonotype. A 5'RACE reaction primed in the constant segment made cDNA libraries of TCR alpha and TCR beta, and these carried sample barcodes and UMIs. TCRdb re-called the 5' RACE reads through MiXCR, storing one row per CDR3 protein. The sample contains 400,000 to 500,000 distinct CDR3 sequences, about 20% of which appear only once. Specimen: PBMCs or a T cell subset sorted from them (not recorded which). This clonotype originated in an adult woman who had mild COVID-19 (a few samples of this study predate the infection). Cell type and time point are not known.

The CDR3 nucleotides read TGTGCCAGCACAACTAGCGGGGTTTACAATGAGCAGTTCTTC. Residues: CASTTSGVYNEQFF. This chain joins TRBV3-1 and TRBJ2-1; 10 bases map to TRBD2. Germline V gives CDR1 LGHDT, CDR2 YNNKEL (reference sequence). The CDR3 runs 14 residues. V shed 7 bases and J 4 bases; nucleotides not matched to a gene: 4.